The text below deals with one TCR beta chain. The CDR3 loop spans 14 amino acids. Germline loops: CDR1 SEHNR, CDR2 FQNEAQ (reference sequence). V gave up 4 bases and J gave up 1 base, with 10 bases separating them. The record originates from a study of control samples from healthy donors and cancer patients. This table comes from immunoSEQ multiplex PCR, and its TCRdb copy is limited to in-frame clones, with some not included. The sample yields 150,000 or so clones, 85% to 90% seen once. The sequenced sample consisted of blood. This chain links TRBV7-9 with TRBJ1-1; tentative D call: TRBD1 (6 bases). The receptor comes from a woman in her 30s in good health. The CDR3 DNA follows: TGTGCCAGCAGCTCAGACAGGCGGAACACTGAAGCTTTCTTT. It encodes CASSSDRRNTEAFF.